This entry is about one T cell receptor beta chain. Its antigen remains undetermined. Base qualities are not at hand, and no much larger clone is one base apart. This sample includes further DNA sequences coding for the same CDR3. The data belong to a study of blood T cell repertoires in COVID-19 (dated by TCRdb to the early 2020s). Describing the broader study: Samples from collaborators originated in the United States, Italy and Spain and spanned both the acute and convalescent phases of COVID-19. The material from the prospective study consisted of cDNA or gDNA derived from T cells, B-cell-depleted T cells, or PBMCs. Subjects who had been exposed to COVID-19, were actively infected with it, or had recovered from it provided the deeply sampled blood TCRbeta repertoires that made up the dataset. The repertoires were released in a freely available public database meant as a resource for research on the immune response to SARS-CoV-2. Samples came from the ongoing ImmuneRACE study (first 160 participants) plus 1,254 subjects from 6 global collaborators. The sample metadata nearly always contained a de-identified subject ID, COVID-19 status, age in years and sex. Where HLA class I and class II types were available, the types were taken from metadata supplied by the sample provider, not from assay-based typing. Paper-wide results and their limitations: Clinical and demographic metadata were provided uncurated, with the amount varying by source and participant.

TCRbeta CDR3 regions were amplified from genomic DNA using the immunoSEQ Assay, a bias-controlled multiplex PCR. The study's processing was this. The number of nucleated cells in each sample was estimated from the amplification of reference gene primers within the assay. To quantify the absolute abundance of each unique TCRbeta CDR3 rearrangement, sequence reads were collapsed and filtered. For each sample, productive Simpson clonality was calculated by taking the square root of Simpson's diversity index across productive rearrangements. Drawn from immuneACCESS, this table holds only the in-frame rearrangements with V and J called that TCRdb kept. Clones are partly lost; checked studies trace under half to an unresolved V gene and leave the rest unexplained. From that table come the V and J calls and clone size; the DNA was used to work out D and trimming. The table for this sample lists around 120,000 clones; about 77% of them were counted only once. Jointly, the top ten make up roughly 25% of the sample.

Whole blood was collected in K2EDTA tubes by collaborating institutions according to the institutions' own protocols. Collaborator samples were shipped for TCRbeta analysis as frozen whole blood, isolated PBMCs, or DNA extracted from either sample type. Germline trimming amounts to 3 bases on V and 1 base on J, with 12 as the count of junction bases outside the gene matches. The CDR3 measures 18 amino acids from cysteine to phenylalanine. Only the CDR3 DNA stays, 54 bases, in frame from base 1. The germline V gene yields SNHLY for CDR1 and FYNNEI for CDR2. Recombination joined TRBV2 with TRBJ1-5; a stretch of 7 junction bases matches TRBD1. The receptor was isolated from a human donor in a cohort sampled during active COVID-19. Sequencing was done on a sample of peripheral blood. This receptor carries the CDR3 CASSDIGQGVGSNQPQHF. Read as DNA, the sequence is TGTGCCAGCAGTGATATCGGGCAGGGGGTGGGCAGCAATCAGCCCCAGCATTTT.